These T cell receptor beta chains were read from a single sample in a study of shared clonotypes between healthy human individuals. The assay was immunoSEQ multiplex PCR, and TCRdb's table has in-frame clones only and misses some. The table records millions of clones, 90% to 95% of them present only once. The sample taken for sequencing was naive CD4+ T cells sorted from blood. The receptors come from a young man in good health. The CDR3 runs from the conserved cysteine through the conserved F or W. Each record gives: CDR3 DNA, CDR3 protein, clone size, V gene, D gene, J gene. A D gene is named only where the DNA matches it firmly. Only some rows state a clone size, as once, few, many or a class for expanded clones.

DNA: TGTGCCAGCAGTAGCACTAGCGGCTCCTACAATGAGCAGTTCTTC
CDR3: CASSSTSGSYNEQFF
size: -
V: TRBV6-5
D: TRBD2
J: TRBJ2-1

DNA: TGCGCCAGCAGCCTACCGGGACATCCAAGGGGGCCCTACGAGCAGTACTTC
CDR3: CASSLPGHPRGPYEQYF
size: once
V: TRBV4-1
D: TRBD1
J: TRBJ2-7

DNA: TGCAGCGCCACCAGGGAAAGCTCCTACAATGAGCAGTTCTTC
CDR3: CSATRESSYNEQFF
size: -
V: TRBV29-1
D: -
J: TRBJ2-1

DNA: TGTGCCAGCATGAGATGGGGAAATAACTATGGCTACACCTTC
CDR3: CASMRWGNNYGYTF
size: once
V: TRBV6-1
D: -
J: TRBJ1-2

DNA: TGTGCCAGCACCGTGGAGGCGGGAGTATATGAGCAGTTCTTC
CDR3: CASTVEAGVYEQFF
size: -
V: TRBV6-1
D: TRBD2
J: TRBJ2-1

DNA: TGTGCCAGCAGTTCACGAGGGAGCTCTGGGGCCAACGTCCTGACTTTC
CDR3: CASSSRGSSGANVLTF
size: -
V: TRBV6-5
D: -
J: TRBJ2-6

DNA: TGTGCCAGCAGTCTACGGACAGGGAAGACTGAAGCTTTCTTT
CDR3: CASSLRTGKTEAFF
size: -
V: TRBV6-1
D: TRBD1
J: TRBJ1-1

DNA: TGTGCCAGCACCGGGCGACAGGGCTCCGAGCAGTACTTC
CDR3: CASTGRQGSEQYF
size: -
V: TRBV6-1
D: TRBD1
J: TRBJ2-7

DNA: TGTGCCAGCAGCCGGGCAGGGTATGGAAACACCATATATTTT
CDR3: CASSRAGYGNTIYF
size: -
V: TRBV28
D: -
J: TRBJ1-3

DNA: TGTGCCAGCAGTGAAGACAGGGGGCTTATAGCCCGGAACACTGAAGCTTTCTTT
CDR3: CASSEDRGLIARNTEAFF
size: -
V: TRBV6-1
D: TRBD1
J: TRBJ1-1

DNA: TGTGCCTGGAGTGTCCGGACAGGGCAAACTGGGGCCAACGTCCTGACTTTC
CDR3: CAWSVRTGQTGANVLTF
size: -
V: TRBV30
D: TRBD1
J: TRBJ2-6

DNA: TGTGCCCATAAGACAGGGGGCGTCTATGGCTACACCTTC
CDR3: CAHKTGGVYGYTF
size: -
V: TRBV28
D: TRBD1
J: TRBJ1-2

DNA: TGTGCCAGCAGTGGATCCGGGGCAAGGGTTGGGGAAAAACTGTTTTTT
CDR3: CASSGSGARVGEKLFF
size: -
V: TRBV2
D: -
J: TRBJ1-4

DNA: TGTGCCAGCAGTGAAATGGACGGACTTAGCAATCAGCCCCAGCATTTT
CDR3: CASSEMDGLSNQPQHF
size: once
V: TRBV6-1
D: -
J: TRBJ1-5

DNA: TGTGCCTGGAGTGTAATGGGGGTCAATGAGCAGTTCTTC
CDR3: CAWSVMGVNEQFF
size: -
V: TRBV30
D: -
J: TRBJ2-1

DNA: TGTGCCAGCAACAATCATGAGCAGTTCTTC
CDR3: CASNNHEQFF
size: -
V: TRBV7-9
D: -
J: TRBJ2-1

DNA: TGTGCCAGCAGCGTAAGACTAGCGGGAGTCGGTGAGCAGTTCTTC
CDR3: CASSVRLAGVGEQFF
size: -
V: TRBV9
D: TRBD2
J: TRBJ2-1

DNA: TGTGCCAGCAGTTTAAGACCGTTTAATTCACCCCTCCACTTT
CDR3: CASSLRPFNSPLHF
size: -
V: TRBV28
D: -
J: TRBJ1-6

DNA: TGTGCCAGCAGCTTATCCGTTGAAGCTTTCTTT
CDR3: CASSLSVEAFF
size: once
V: TRBV13
D: -
J: TRBJ1-1

DNA: TGTGCCAGCAGCGTAGGGCCCGGAGCCAAAAACATTCAGTACTTC
CDR3: CASSVGPGAKNIQYF
size: -
V: TRBV9
D: -
J: TRBJ2-4

DNA: TGTGCCAGCAGCTTAGGACATCGCTACACCTTC
CDR3: CASSLGHRYTF
size: -
V: TRBV5-6
D: -
J: TRBJ1-2

DNA: TGTGCCAGCATGGGACAGGGCCTGTACGAGCAGTACTTC
CDR3: CASMGQGLYEQYF
size: -
V: TRBV6-5
D: TRBD1
J: TRBJ2-7

DNA: TGTGCCAGCAGCAAAGGAGGGCCCCAAGAGACCCAGTACTTC
CDR3: CASSKGGPQETQYF
size: -
V: TRBV11-2
D: -
J: TRBJ2-5

DNA: TGTGCCAGCAGCCAGGACATTATTTTAACTAACTATGGCTACACCTTC
CDR3: CASSQDIILTNYGYTF
size: -
V: TRBV7-9
D: -
J: TRBJ1-2

DNA: TGTGCCAGCAGGCTAGCGGGAGGGTACGAGCAGTACTTC
CDR3: CASRLAGGYEQYF
size: few
V: TRBV7-2
D: TRBD2
J: TRBJ2-7

DNA: TGCGCCAGCAGCCCAGGGGGCCCCACAGATACGCAGTATTTT
CDR3: CASSPGGPTDTQYF
size: -
V: TRBV5-1
D: TRBD1
J: TRBJ2-3

DNA: TGCAGCGTTGCTGGGACAGCGTATGGCTACACCTTC
CDR3: CSVAGTAYGYTF
size: once
V: TRBV29-1
D: TRBD1
J: TRBJ1-2

DNA: TGTGCCACCACTACGGGTCAGGGATGGAAGACCCAGTACTTC
CDR3: CATTTGQGWKTQYF
size: once
V: TRBV7-6
D: -
J: TRBJ2-5

DNA: TGCGCCAGCAGCTTCGCTAGCGGACAAGAGACCCAGTACTTC
CDR3: CASSFASGQETQYF
size: -
V: TRBV5-1
D: TRBD2
J: TRBJ2-5

DNA: TGTGCTAGCAGCACGGGACAGGGGGGCCCCGGGGAGCTGTTTTTT
CDR3: CASSTGQGGPGELFF
size: -
V: TRBV7-7
D: TRBD1
J: TRBJ2-2

DNA: TGTGCCTGGAGTGAATGGAGTCGCACCATATATTTT
CDR3: CAWSEWSRTIYF
size: -
V: TRBV30
D: -
J: TRBJ1-3

DNA: TGTGCCAGCAGTCCCACAGTCTATAATTCACCCCTCCACTTT
CDR3: CASSPTVYNSPLHF
size: -
V: TRBV27
D: -
J: TRBJ1-6

DNA: TGTGCCAGCTCACCAACCAGGGCTGGTGAGCAGTACTTC
CDR3: CASSPTRAGEQYF
size: -
V: TRBV18
D: -
J: TRBJ2-7

DNA: TGTGCCAGCAGCGTCAGGCCCGGAACCTACGAGCAGTACTTC
CDR3: CASSVRPGTYEQYF
size: -
V: TRBV9
D: -
J: TRBJ2-7

DNA: TGTGCCAGCAGCCCGGGACAGGGGAATAATGAGCAGTTCTTC
CDR3: CASSPGQGNNEQFF
size: -
V: TRBV28
D: TRBD1
J: TRBJ2-1

DNA: TGTGCCAGCAGTTTGAGGGCCCAATATGAAAAACTGTTTTTT
CDR3: CASSLRAQYEKLFF
size: -
V: TRBV28
D: -
J: TRBJ1-4

DNA: TGTGCCAGCTCACGGGGATCACAGCGTTATGGCTACACCTTC
CDR3: CASSRGSQRYGYTF
size: -
V: TRBV18
D: -
J: TRBJ1-2

DNA: TGTGCCAGCCTCGGGACATCTTCCTACGAGCAGTACTTC
CDR3: CASLGTSSYEQYF
size: -
V: TRBV28
D: -
J: TRBJ2-7

DNA: TGTGCCAGCAGCGTAGGGCTAGCGGGAGGGCCAGACGAGCAGTACTTC
CDR3: CASSVGLAGGPDEQYF
size: -
V: TRBV9
D: TRBD2
J: TRBJ2-7

DNA: TGCGCCAGCAGCTTGGAAGGCGGGCTGACTGCCGTGCAGTACTTC
CDR3: CASSLEGGLTAVQYF
size: -
V: TRBV5-1
D: -
J: TRBJ2-7

DNA: TGTGCCAGCAGTTATCCGGCGGGGAGCACAGATACGCAGTATTTT
CDR3: CASSYPAGSTDTQYF
size: -
V: TRBV6-5
D: -
J: TRBJ2-3